The next 30 T cell receptor beta chains were all read from a single sample in a study of T cell responses to AZD1222 COVID-19 vaccine. Generated by immunoSEQ multiplex PCR, the TCRdb table keeps only in-frame clones and is missing some. The data show about 70,000 clones, with about four fifths seen just once and around 9.8% held by the top ten. The sequencing used peripheral blood, collected on day 0 of AZD1222 vaccination. These receptors were obtained from an adult in good health.

J is TRBJ2-2 and V is TRBV18; tentatively, D is TRBD1 (5 bases). The V and J ends lost 3 bases and 0 bases respectively, with 11 bases between them. The V gene's germline CDR1 is KGHSH and CDR2 LQKENI. The CDR3 extends over 16 amino acids. The chain's CDR3 is CASSPLATANTGELFF. DNA for the CDR3: TGTGCCAGCTCACCCCTCGCGACAGCGAACACCGGGGAGCTGTTTTTT.

The chain carries TRBV7-2 and TRBJ2-7, with a possible D match to TRBD1 (5 bases). Trimming removed 4 bases at V and 4 bases at J, with 14 bases between. The CDR3 consists of 14 residues. Germline V gene data show CDR1 as SGHTA and CDR2 as FQGNSA. This chain's CDR3 is CASSSGQGPYEQYF. The CDR3 region has the DNA TGTGCCAGCAGCTCTGGCCAGGGCCCATACGAGCAGTACTTC.

The chain has TRBV27 and TRBJ1-6, with D uncertain. With 6 bases removed from V and 4 bases from J, the gap between germline ends came to 7 bases. CDR1 MNHEY and CDR2 SMNVEV come from the germline V gene (reference sequence). This CDR3 comprises 13 residues. The CDR3 nucleotides are TGTGCCAGCAGGAGGGTATATAATTCACCCCTCCACTTT. Residues: CASRRVYNSPLHF.

The chain has TRBV4-2 and TRBJ1-4; D is perhaps TRBD1 (6 bases). V shed 8 bases and J shed 8 bases, with 18 bases lying between them. This CDR3 comprises 14 residues. Per the germline V gene, CDR1 is LGHNA and CDR2 is YNFKEQ. This chain's CDR3 is CASRVGGPREKLFF. The CDR3 nucleotides are TGTGCCAGCCGAGTGGGGGGGCCGAGAGAAAAACTGTTTTTT.

The genes are TRBV12-5 and TRBJ1-1; D is undetermined. Germline assignment: CDR1 LGHNT and CDR2 FRNRAP. The CDR3 consists of 13 residues. The germline V and J ends were trimmed by 1 base and 4 bases, with 7 bases remaining between them. CDR3 sequence reads: CASGLDAATEAFF. The CDR3 coding sequence is TGTGCTAGTGGTTTGGATGCCGCCACTGAAGCTTTCTTT.

The chain couples TRBV5-1 to TRBJ1-3; D uncertain. CDR1 and CDR2 (germline): SGHRS, YFSETQ. The CDR3 contains 14 residues. V was cut by 4 bases and J by 2 bases, with 10 bases left in between. CDR3 DNA sequence: TGCGCCAGCAGCGTCGGAGATGCTGGAAACACCATATATTTT. It encodes CASSVGDAGNTIYF.

V gene TRBV30 combines with J gene TRBJ2-3; TRBD2 matches 8 bases. CDR3 length equals 15 residues. CDR1 is GTSNPN and CDR2 is SVGIG in the germline V gene (reference sequence). V lost 2 bases and J lost 3; bases outside the gene matches: 7. In DNA, the CDR3 is TGTGCCTGGAGTCCAAGGACTAGCCTGACAGATACGCAGTATTTT. Its protein is CAWSPRTSLTDTQYF.

V is TRBV30 and J is TRBJ1-2; no clear D gene. The germline V gene encodes CDR1 GTSNPN and CDR2 SVGIG (reference sequence). Trimming shortened V by 2 bases and J by 2 bases, and 9 bases separated the two germline ends. The CDR3 contains 13 residues. CDR3 sequence: CAWSIGENYGYTF. CDR3 nucleotides: TGTGCCTGGAGTATAGGAGAGAACTATGGCTACACCTTC.

V usage is TRBV5-4 and J usage is TRBJ1-4; D gene unclear. Per the germline V gene, CDR1 is SGHNT and CDR2 is YYREEE (reference sequence). The CDR3 covers 15 residues. The germline V and J ends were trimmed by 4 bases and 5 bases, with 15 bases remaining between them. The CDR3 coding sequence is TGTGCCAGCAGCCCCGGTGGCAGGACGAATGAAAAACTGTTTTTT. Protein product: CASSPGGRTNEKLFF.

The chain uses TRBV4-3 and TRBJ2-2, with a weak D call TRBD1 (5 bases). This CDR3 is built from 15 residues. Per germline, CDR1 LGHNA and CDR2 YSLEER. The V end lost 0 bases, the J end lost 4 bases, and 9 bases lay between the germline ends. For the CDR3, the DNA is TGCGCCAGCAGCCAAGATCAGGGCAGCACCGGGGAGCTGTTTTTT. It codes for CASSQDQGSTGELFF.

This sequence joins TRBV6-5 and TRBJ1-3; D is unclear. Germline CDR1 and CDR2: MNHEY and SVGAGI. The CDR3 is 15 residues long. V dropped 6 bases and J dropped 7 bases, with 19 bases sitting between them. This chain's CDR3 is CASRGRAGGGNTIYF. The CDR3 nucleotides read TGTGCCAGCAGAGGAAGGGCAGGAGGTGGGAACACCATATATTTT.

This clone was recorded only once. This rearrangement joins TRBV21-1 to TRBJ2-4. TRBV21-1 is recorded as a pseudogene. There are 18 residues in the CDR3. CDR3 in amino acids: CASSPRSPDGLAKNIQYF. In DNA, the CDR3 is TGTGCCAGCAGCCCCCGCTCACCCGACGGTTTAGCCAAAAACATTCAGTACTTC.

V usage is TRBV6-1 and J usage is TRBJ2-3; D perhaps matches TRBD2 (5 bases). CDR3 length equals 16 residues. With 2 bases removed from V and 1 base from J, the gap between germline ends came to 13 bases. Germline V gives CDR1 MNHNS, CDR2 SASEGT. The CDR3 protein is CASSELGGTGTDTQYF. The CDR3 DNA is TGTGCCAGCAGTGAACTCGGAGGAACAGGCACAGATACGCAGTATTTT.

The V call is TRBV19, the J call TRBJ2-1, with 7 positions matching TRBD2. Germline V gene lookup returns CDR1 LNHDA and CDR2 SQIVND (reference sequence). The CDR3 is 15 amino acids. The V segment lost 8 bases and the J segment 5 bases; nucleotides outside the gene matches: 12. The CDR3 DNA reads TGTGCCAGTGGGGAGGGAGAGGGACTAAACAATGAGCAGTTCTTC. Amino acids: CASGEGEGLNNEQFF.

J is TRBJ1-6 and V is TRBV5-4; D uncertain. V lost 3 bases to trimming and J lost 10 bases, with 20 bases between them. Germline CDR1 SGHNT, CDR2 YYREEE (reference sequence). The CDR3 covers 16 residues. The DNA of the CDR3 is TGTGCCAGCAGCTCCGCAGCCTCGACAATAGGATCACCCCTCCACTTT. It codes for CASSSAASTIGSPLHF.

On this clone: Other nucleotide sequences in the sample specify the same CDR3. The chain combines TRBV5-5 with TRBJ2-7; D is uncertain. The ends were cut back, 0 bases at V and 0 bases at J, with 4 bases in the middle. Germline V gene sequence: CDR1 SGHKS, CDR2 YYEKEE (reference sequence). The CDR3 consists of 13 residues. CDR3 bases: TGTGCCAGCAGCTTGGGGAGCTCCTACGAGCAGTACTTC. This gives the protein CASSLGSSYEQYF.

The chain recombines TRBV10-1 with TRBJ2-2, with 7 bases matching TRBD1. The germline gives CDR1 WNHNN, CDR2 SYGVQD (reference sequence). V shed 2 bases and J 4 bases; nucleotides not matched to a gene: 4. The CDR3 extends over 15 amino acids. This CDR3 is CASSEQDRRTGELFF. The CDR3 DNA is TGCGCCAGCAGTGAGCAGGACAGGCGCACCGGGGAGCTGTTTTTT.

The rearrangement joins TRBV5-8 to TRBJ1-2, with D perhaps matching TRBD1 (6 bases). Trimming cost V 6 bases and J 2 bases, with 17 bases left between them. The CDR3 has 15 residues. Per the germline V gene, CDR1 is SGHTS and CDR2 is YDEGEE. The CDR3 bases are TGTGCCAGCACTTCTAGGGGAGGGGGAAACTATGGCTACACCTTC. Its translation is CASTSRGGGNYGYTF.

The genes are TRBV6-1 and TRBJ1-2; maybe TRBD1 (6 bases). The germline V and J ends were trimmed by 2 bases and 4 bases, with 8 bases remaining between them. Looked up from germline, CDR1 is MNHNS and CDR2 is SASEGT. The CDR3 covers 13 residues. The CDR3 loop is CASSETGRYGYTF. As DNA, the CDR3 is TGTGCCAGCAGTGAAACAGGGCGCTATGGCTACACCTTC.

The chain couples TRBV18 to TRBJ2-7; maybe TRBD1 (6 bases). Germline V gene sequence: CDR1 KGHSH, CDR2 LQKENI. The V end was cut by 0 bases, the J end by 1 base, with 13 bases between. CDR3 size: 16 residues. The CDR3 protein is CASSPPSTGWSYEQYF. CDR3 bases: TGTGCCAGCTCACCACCTTCCACAGGGTGGTCCTACGAGCAGTACTTC.

CDR3 amino acids: CASKGGRGSLGDGYTF. The CDR3 region has the DNA TGTGCCAGTAAAGGGGGCAGGGGATCTTTGGGGGATGGCTACACCTTC. The rearrangement links TRBV19 to TRBJ1-2; 7 bases line up with TRBD1. With V trimmed by 7 bases and J by 6 bases, 17 bases remained unmatched. CDR3 length: 16 residues. Looked up from germline, CDR1 is LNHDA and CDR2 is SQIVND (reference sequence).

The J gene is TRBJ2-7, the V gene TRBV19, with D possibly being TRBD2 (5 bases). The V gene lost 3 bases and the J gene lost 3 bases, with 18 bases spanning the gap. The CDR3 extends over 16 amino acids. CDR1 is LNHDA, CDR2 SQIVND, per germline (reference sequence). The CDR3 protein is CASSIQASFILYEQYF. CDR3 coding DNA: TGTGCCAGTAGTATCCAGGCTAGCTTCATACTCTACGAGCAGTACTTC.

The chain's CDR3 is CASSYSTWPTDTQYF. The CDR3 nucleotides read TGTGCCAGCAGTTACTCGACATGGCCCACAGATACGCAGTATTTT. This chain uses TRBV6-5 with TRBJ2-3; D is unclear. V was pared by 0 bases and J by 2 bases, with 9 bases between. This CDR3 spans 15 amino acids. CDR1 is MNHEY and CDR2 is SVGAGI in the germline V gene.

The chain is built from TRBV7-8 and TRBJ1-1; TRBD1 is a possible D gene (5 bases). The CDR3 has 14 amino acids. V shed 6 bases and J shed 1 base, with 12 bases lying between them. Germline assignment: CDR1 SGHVS and CDR2 FQNEAQ. In DNA form, the CDR3 reads TGTGCCAGCAGACCGGGACGATCGAACACTGAAGCTTTCTTT. Encoded protein: CASRPGRSNTEAFF. Using reference TRBV7-8 and TRBJ1-1 for the parts outside the CDR3, the full variable domain is GAGVSQSPRYKVAKRGQDVALRCDPISGHVSLFWYQQALGQGPEFLTYFQNEAQLDKSGLPSDRFFAERPEGSVSTLKIQRTQQEDSAVYLCASRPGRSNTEAFFGQGTRLTVV.

The J gene is TRBJ2-1, the V gene TRBV6-5; 8 nucleotides match TRBD2. Germline CDR1 and CDR2: MNHEY and SVGAGI. The CDR3 runs 16 residues. V trimming: 2 bases; J trimming: 6 bases; junction bases outside the gene matches: 9. The CDR3: CASSYDPGGMGNEQFF. The CDR3, as DNA: TGTGCCAGCAGTTACGACCCGGGGGGGATGGGCAATGAGCAGTTCTTC.

The rearrangement links TRBV28 to TRBJ1-2, with D maybe TRBD1 (5 bases). The length of the CDR3 is 13 residues. Trimming removed 11 bases from V and 0 bases from J, with 13 bases in between. Looked up from germline, CDR1 is MDHEN and CDR2 is SYDVKM. CDR3 amino acids: CAGRDGPNYGYTF. For the CDR3, the DNA is TGTGCCGGCCGGGACGGACCTAACTATGGCTACACCTTC.

The genes are TRBV7-6 and TRBJ2-3, with a possible D match to TRBD2 (7 bases). V was trimmed by 1 base and J by 0 bases, leaving 17 bases between them. Germline V CDR1 and CDR2: SGHVS, FNYEAQ. The length of the CDR3 is 18 residues. The CDR3 DNA is TGTGCCAGCAGCTTAGAGGGGGGGACAACTTCTAGCACAGATACGCAGTATTTT. Its translation is CASSLEGGTTSSTDTQYF.

This clone was recorded only once. This chain connects TRBV6-5 to TRBJ2-7; the match to TRBD2 covers 9 bases. Germline assignment: CDR1 MNHEY and CDR2 SVGAGI. The CDR3 sequence is 16 residues long. V shed 0 bases and J 1 base; nucleotides not matched to a gene: 4. The CDR3 nucleotides read TGTGCCAGCAGTTACTCGAGCGCGGGGGGGTCCTACGAGCAGTACTTC. Its translation: CASSYSSAGGSYEQYF.

The sample holds a few counts of this clone. The V call is TRBV23-1, the J call TRBJ2-7; D may correspond to TRBD1 or TRBD2 (5 bases each). TRBV23-1 is an open reading frame whose function is uncertain. Trimming removed 0 bases at V and 5 bases at J, with 20 bases between. The CDR3 loop spans 17 amino acids. The DNA of the CDR3 is TGCGCCAGCAGTCAATCGGGACCAGGGTACGAGGTGGACGAGCAGTACTTC. Translated, it gives CASSQSGPGYEVDEQYF.

The V gene is TRBV4-2, the J gene TRBJ1-1; D ambiguous. V was clipped by 0 bases and J by 0 bases, with 8 bases between them. This CDR3 has 15 residues. Per germline, CDR1 LGHNA and CDR2 YNFKEQ. CDR3 sequence: CASSQDEGMNTEAFF. The CDR3 nucleotides are TGTGCCAGCAGCCAAGATGAAGGGATGAACACTGAAGCTTTCTTT.